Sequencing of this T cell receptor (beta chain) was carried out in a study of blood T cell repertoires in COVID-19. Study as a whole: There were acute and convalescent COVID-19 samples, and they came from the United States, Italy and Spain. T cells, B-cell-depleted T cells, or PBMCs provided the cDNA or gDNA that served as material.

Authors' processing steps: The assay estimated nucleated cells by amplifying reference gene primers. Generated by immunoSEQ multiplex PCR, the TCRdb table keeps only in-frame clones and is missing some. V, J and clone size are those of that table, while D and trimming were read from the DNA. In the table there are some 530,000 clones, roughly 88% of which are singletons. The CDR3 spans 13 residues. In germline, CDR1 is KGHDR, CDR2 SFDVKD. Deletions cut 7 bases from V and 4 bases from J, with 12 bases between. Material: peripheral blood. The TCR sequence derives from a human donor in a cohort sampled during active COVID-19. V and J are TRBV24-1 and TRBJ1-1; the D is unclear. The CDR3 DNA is TGTGCCACCAGGGATCGAGGTGGCACTGAAGCTTTCTTT. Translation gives CATRDRGGTEAFF.